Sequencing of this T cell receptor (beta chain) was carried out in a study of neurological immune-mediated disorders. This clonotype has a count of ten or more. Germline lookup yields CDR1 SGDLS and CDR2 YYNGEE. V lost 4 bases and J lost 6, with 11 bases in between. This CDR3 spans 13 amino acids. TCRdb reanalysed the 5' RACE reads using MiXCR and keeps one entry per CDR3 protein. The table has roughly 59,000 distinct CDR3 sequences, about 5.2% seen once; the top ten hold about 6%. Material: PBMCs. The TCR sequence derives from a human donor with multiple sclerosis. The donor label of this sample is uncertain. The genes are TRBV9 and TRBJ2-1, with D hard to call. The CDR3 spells CASSSTSSNEQFF. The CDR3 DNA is TGTGCCAGCAGCTCGACCTCTAGCAATGAGCAGTTCTTC.